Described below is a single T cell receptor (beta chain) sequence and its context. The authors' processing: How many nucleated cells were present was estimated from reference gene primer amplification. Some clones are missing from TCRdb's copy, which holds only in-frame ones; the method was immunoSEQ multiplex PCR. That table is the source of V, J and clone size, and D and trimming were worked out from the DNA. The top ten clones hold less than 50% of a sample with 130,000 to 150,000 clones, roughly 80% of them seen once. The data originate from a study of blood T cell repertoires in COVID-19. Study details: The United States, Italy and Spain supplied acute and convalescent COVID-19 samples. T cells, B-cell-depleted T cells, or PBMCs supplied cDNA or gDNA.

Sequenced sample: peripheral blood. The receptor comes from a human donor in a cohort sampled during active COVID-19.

DNA of the CDR3: TGCGCCAGCAGCGCGTCCACGGGCAATCAGCCCCAGCATTTT. It yields the protein CASSASTGNQPQHF. The chain uses TRBV5-1 and TRBJ1-5; D is uncertain. This CDR3 comprises 14 residues. CDR1 and CDR2 from the germline V gene are SGHRS and YFSETQ. V was cut by 4 bases and J by 2 bases, with 10 bases left in between.